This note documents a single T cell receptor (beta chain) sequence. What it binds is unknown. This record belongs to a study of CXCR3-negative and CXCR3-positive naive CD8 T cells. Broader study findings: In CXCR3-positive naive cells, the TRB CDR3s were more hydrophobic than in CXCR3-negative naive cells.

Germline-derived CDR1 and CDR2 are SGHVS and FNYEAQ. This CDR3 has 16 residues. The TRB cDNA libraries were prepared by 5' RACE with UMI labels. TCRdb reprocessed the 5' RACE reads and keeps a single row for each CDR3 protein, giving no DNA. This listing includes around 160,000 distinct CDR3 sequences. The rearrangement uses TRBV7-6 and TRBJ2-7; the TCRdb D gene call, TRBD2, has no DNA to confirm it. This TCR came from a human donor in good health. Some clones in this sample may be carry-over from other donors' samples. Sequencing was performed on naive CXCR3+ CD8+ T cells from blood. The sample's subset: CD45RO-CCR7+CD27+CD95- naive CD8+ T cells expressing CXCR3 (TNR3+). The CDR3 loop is CASSFSGGLFSYEQYF.